The 8 T cell receptor beta chains reported below all come from one sample, sequenced in a study of human T cells and chemical hapten exposure. One entry per CDR3 protein results from TCRdb running MiXCR on the RACE reads. The data hold approximately 91,000 distinct CDR3 sequences, with under 14% observed a single time. The sample's time point: patch test 2, 6 weeks after DPC sensitization. Specified treatment: therapeutic diphenylcyclopropenone sensitization with weekly scalp DPC. The specimen comprised whole blood, sampled in connection with sensitization to the hapten diphenylcyclopropenone (DPC). These receptors all come from a man between 18 and 29 years old with alopecia areata. Some clones in this sample may be carry-over from other donors' samples.

The chain recombines TRBV5-3 with TRBJ2-7; the D gene could be TRBD1 or TRBD2 (5 bases each). TRBV5-3 carries the ORF label, with uncertain function. This CDR3 has 13 residues. V lost 2 bases, J lost 5 bases, and 11 bases lay in between. CDR3 residues: CARSFPGPHEQYV. The CDR3 coding sequence is TGTGCCAGAAGCTTCCCGGGGCCCCACGAGCAGTACGTC.

This clonotype has at least ten counts. The rearrangement links TRBV11-2 to TRBJ1-2; TRBD1 might be the D (5 bases). Per germline, CDR1 SGHAT and CDR2 FQNNGV. The ends were cut back, 5 bases at V and 5 bases at J, with 15 bases in the middle. CDR3 length: 14 residues. The DNA for the CDR3 is TGTGCCAGCAGCCCTTACGGGACTTCATATGGCTACACCTTC. Its protein product is CASSPYGTSYGYTF.

The V gene is TRBV3-1, the J gene TRBJ1-1; a possible D gene is TRBD1 (5 bases). Germline lookup yields CDR1 LGHDT and CDR2 YNNKEL (reference sequence). The V end was cut by 1 base, the J end by 3 bases, with 12 bases between. The CDR3 loop spans 15 amino acids. The CDR3 coding sequence is TGTGCCAGCAGCCAAGGCAGGGAAGGAGACACTGAAGCTTTCTTT. It is translated as CASSQGREGDTEAFF.

The chain recombines TRBV4-1 with TRBJ2-1, with D uncertain. The CDR3 is 15 amino acids. Germline V gene lookup returns CDR1 MGHRA and CDR2 YSYEKL. Trimming took off 3 bases at V and 3 bases at J, with 12 bases between the two ends. The CDR3 sequence is CASSQGSKSYNEQFF. CDR3 DNA: TGCGCCAGCAGCCAGGGGTCGAAGAGCTACAATGAGCAGTTCTTC.

The chain has TRBV6-1 and TRBJ1-5; perhaps TRBD1 as D (5 bases). V lost 6 bases and J 9 bases, leaving 15 bases between the germline ends. The CDR3 extends over 13 amino acids. Looked up from germline, CDR1 is MNHNS and CDR2 is SASEGT. The CDR3 DNA reads as TGTGCCAGCAGGGGGGTGGACCTTTCGCCCCAGCATTTT. Protein sequence: CASRGVDLSPQHF.

This clonotype was detected many times. J is TRBJ1-1 and V is TRBV15; D not certain. The CDR3 is 16 amino acids. Germline V CDR1 and CDR2: LNHNV, YYDKDF (reference sequence). With 0 bases removed from V and 2 bases from J, the gap between germline ends came to 13 bases. In DNA, the CDR3 is TGTGCCACCAGCAGAGATAGTCAGCAACGTAACACTGAAGCTTTCTTT. Residues: CATSRDSQQRNTEAFF.

Only a few counts were recorded for this clonotype. The V gene is TRBV6-1, the J gene TRBJ1-1; D perhaps matches TRBD1 (6 bases). With 2 bases removed from V and 4 bases from J, the gap between germline ends came to 8 bases. The CDR3 runs to 13 residues. Germline-derived CDR1 and CDR2 are MNHNS and SASEGT. CDR3 sequence (DNA): TGTGCCAGCAGTGAAATACAGGGCACTGAAGCTTTCTTT. Residues: CASSEIQGTEAFF.

The genes are TRBV29-1 and TRBJ2-7, with D unclear. Germline values: CDR1 SQVTM, CDR2 ANQGSEA. The CDR3 totals 13 residues. The V and J ends lost 0 bases and 2 bases respectively, with 8 bases between them. CDR3 in amino acids: CSVEDRTTYEQYF. In DNA form, the CDR3 reads TGCAGCGTTGAAGATCGTACTACCTACGAGCAGTACTTC.